Listed below are T cell receptor beta chains from one sample, sequenced in a study of cytomegalovirus exposure and HLA in healthy donors. Generated by immunoSEQ multiplex PCR, the TCRdb table keeps only in-frame clones and is missing some. The sample yields approximately 190,000 clones, 81% seen once. Material for sequencing was PBMCs. The origin of the receptors is a man in his forties or fifties in good health and CMV-seronegative. Both conserved end residues are part of each CDR3. The D gene is left open where the match is weak. The listing skips clone size in some rows; elsewhere it reads once, few, many or a size class.

abundance: -; j_gene: TRBJ1-1; d_gene: -; v_gene: TRBV9; CDR3nt: TGTGCCAGCAGCGTAGGGCAGGGAAGGAAAACTGAAGCTTTCTTT; CDR3aa: CASSVGQGRKTEAFF
abundance: once; j_gene: TRBJ1-4; d_gene: -; v_gene: TRBV27; CDR3nt: TGTGCCAGCAGGCCGGGACTTTATCTCTACGAAAAACTGTTTTTT; CDR3aa: CASRPGLYLYEKLFF
abundance: -; j_gene: TRBJ2-6; d_gene: -; v_gene: TRBV18; CDR3nt: TGTGCCAGCTCACCAGACCGGGGCTCTGGGGCCAACGTCCTGACTTTC; CDR3aa: CASSPDRGSGANVLTF
abundance: -; j_gene: TRBJ1-4; d_gene: -; v_gene: TRBV25-1; CDR3nt: TGTGCCAGCAGTGAAGGAGGGGAACTGTTTTTT; CDR3aa: CASSEGGELFF
abundance: once; j_gene: TRBJ1-6; d_gene: TRBD1; v_gene: TRBV29-1; CDR3nt: TGCAGCGTTGAGGGTCAGGGGGCGGTGGATTCACCCCTCCACTTT; CDR3aa: CSVEGQGAVDSPLHF
abundance: -; j_gene: TRBJ1-1; d_gene: TRBD1; v_gene: TRBV29-1; CDR3nt: TGCAGCGTTGAAGCCGGGACAGGGGTCATGAACACTGAAGCTTTCTTT; CDR3aa: CSVEAGTGVMNTEAFF
abundance: -; j_gene: TRBJ2-5; d_gene: TRBD2; v_gene: TRBV7-9; CDR3nt: TGTTCCAGCAGTTCCCGTCGGGGGGAAGAGACCCAGTACTTC; CDR3aa: CSSSSRRGEETQYF
abundance: -; j_gene: TRBJ1-2; d_gene: -; v_gene: TRBV18; CDR3nt: TGTGCCAGCTCACCAGGACGGGGGGGGGACTATGGCTACACCTTC; CDR3aa: CASSPGRGGDYGYTF
abundance: -; j_gene: TRBJ2-3; d_gene: TRBD1; v_gene: TRBV2; CDR3nt: TGTGCCAGCAGTACACGGGACAGGACCACAGATACGCAGTATTTT; CDR3aa: CASSTRDRTTDTQYF
abundance: -; j_gene: TRBJ1-4; d_gene: -; v_gene: TRBV9; CDR3nt: TGTGCCAGCAGCCCGTGGGCCGCAACTAATGAAAAACTGTTTTTT; CDR3aa: CASSPWAATNEKLFF
abundance: -; j_gene: TRBJ2-5; d_gene: TRBD2; v_gene: TRBV5-1; CDR3nt: TGCGCCAGCAGCTTGGCCAGCGGGGTGGAGACCCAGTACTTC; CDR3aa: CASSLASGVETQYF
abundance: few; j_gene: TRBJ2-6; d_gene: -; v_gene: TRBV2; CDR3nt: TGTGCCAGCGTAGGGGTCGCTGGGGCCAACGTCCTGACTTTC; CDR3aa: CASVGVAGANVLTF
abundance: -; j_gene: TRBJ1-5; d_gene: -; v_gene: TRBV4-3; CDR3nt: TGCGCCAGCAGCCAAGAAATTTCAGATGGCATTAATCAGCCCCAGCATTTT; CDR3aa: CASSQEISDGINQPQHF
abundance: -; j_gene: TRBJ1-2; d_gene: TRBD1; v_gene: TRBV9; CDR3nt: TGTGCCAGCAGCGTAGAAAGCCAGGGGGATGGCTACACCTTC; CDR3aa: CASSVESQGDGYTF
abundance: -; j_gene: TRBJ2-3; d_gene: TRBD1; v_gene: TRBV11-2; CDR3nt: TGTGCCAGCAGCGAACAGGGGTTAGGCACAGATACGCAGTATTTT; CDR3aa: CASSEQGLGTDTQYF
abundance: -; j_gene: TRBJ2-1; d_gene: TRBD2; v_gene: TRBV7-2; CDR3nt: TGTGCCAGCAGCTCCCCTCTAGCGGGGTCTTACGAGCAGTTCTTC; CDR3aa: CASSSPLAGSYEQFF
abundance: -; j_gene: TRBJ1-4; d_gene: TRBD1; v_gene: TRBV19; CDR3nt: TGTGCCAGTAGTATCGGCCCGGGCAGGGGGCAAACTAATGAAAAACTGTTTTTT; CDR3aa: CASSIGPGRGQTNEKLFF
abundance: -; j_gene: TRBJ2-7; d_gene: -; v_gene: TRBV7-2; CDR3nt: TGTGCCAGCAGCCCCCAAGCCACGGGACATCAACCCGAGCAGTACTTC; CDR3aa: CASSPQATGHQPEQYF
abundance: -; j_gene: TRBJ1-2; d_gene: -; v_gene: TRBV10-3; CDR3nt: TGTGCCATCAGTGAGTCGAGCGGGGGCGAGTATGGCTACACCTTC; CDR3aa: CAISESSGGEYGYTF
abundance: once; j_gene: TRBJ2-1; d_gene: -; v_gene: TRBV27; CDR3nt: TGTGCCAGCAGTTTAAGGTCAACCGGGTACAATGAGCAGTTCTTC; CDR3aa: CASSLRSTGYNEQFF
abundance: -; j_gene: TRBJ1-1; d_gene: -; v_gene: TRBV19; CDR3nt: TGTGCCACCAAGGGTCGGGGGGCGAACACTGAAGCTTTCTTT; CDR3aa: CATKGRGANTEAFF
abundance: -; j_gene: TRBJ1-1; d_gene: -; v_gene: TRBV6-4; CDR3nt: TGTGCCAGCAGTGACTCGACAGCACGCGCTTTCTTT; CDR3aa: CASSDSTARAFF
abundance: -; j_gene: TRBJ1-6; d_gene: -; v_gene: TRBV2; CDR3nt: TGTGCCAGCAGTGACGGTTCCCTCTCACCCCTCCACTTT; CDR3aa: CASSDGSLSPLHF
abundance: -; j_gene: TRBJ1-1; d_gene: -; v_gene: TRBV6-5; CDR3nt: TGTGCCAGCAGCCACAGGGTTTGGATGAACACTGAAGCTTTCTTT; CDR3aa: CASSHRVWMNTEAFF
abundance: once; j_gene: TRBJ2-7; d_gene: TRBD2; v_gene: TRBV2; CDR3nt: TGTGCCAGTCGAAGAGGACTAGGATCGGACGAGCAGTACTTC; CDR3aa: CASRRGLGSDEQYF
abundance: -; j_gene: TRBJ1-2; d_gene: -; v_gene: TRBV7-9; CDR3nt: TGTGCCTGCGGAGTCCACACCTTC; CDR3aa: CACGVHTF
abundance: -; j_gene: TRBJ1-1; d_gene: -; v_gene: TRBV4-3; CDR3nt: TGCGCCAGCAGCCCTTCAAGCCTTGACAGAAACTCGGGAGCTTTCTTT; CDR3aa: CASSPSSLDRNSGAFF
abundance: -; j_gene: TRBJ1-2; d_gene: -; v_gene: TRBV15; CDR3nt: TGTGCCACCAGCAGAGATAGCGGAGGGGAGAACTATGGCTACACCTTC; CDR3aa: CATSRDSGGENYGYTF
abundance: few; j_gene: TRBJ2-7; d_gene: TRBD2; v_gene: TRBV5-5; CDR3nt: TGTGCCAGCAGCAAGTCGACTAGCGGGGGGCCCGGAACCTACGAGCAGTACTTC; CDR3aa: CASSKSTSGGPGTYEQYF
abundance: -; j_gene: TRBJ1-4; d_gene: -; v_gene: TRBV13; CDR3nt: TGTGCCAGCAGCTTGGGTAAGGGAGTAGAAAAACTGTTTTTT; CDR3aa: CASSLGKGVEKLFF
abundance: -; j_gene: TRBJ2-1; d_gene: TRBD2; v_gene: TRBV5-8; CDR3nt: TGTGCCAGCAGCCTAGAGCGTTTCGGGGGGTGGAGCTCCTACAATGAGCAGTTCTTC; CDR3aa: CASSLERFGGWSSYNEQFF
abundance: -; j_gene: TRBJ2-3; d_gene: -; v_gene: TRBV7-7; CDR3nt: TGTGCTAGCAGCCCGACTACTAGCACAGATACGCAGTATTTT; CDR3aa: CASSPTTSTDTQYF
abundance: -; j_gene: TRBJ2-3; d_gene: -; v_gene: TRBV4-1; CDR3nt: TGCGCCAGCAGCCAAGAAGGGGTGGGCACAGATACGCAGTATTTT; CDR3aa: CASSQEGVGTDTQYF
abundance: -; j_gene: TRBJ2-1; d_gene: TRBD2; v_gene: TRBV2; CDR3nt: TGTGCCAGCAGTTTGAGACTAGCGGGGATGCCCTACAATGAGCAGTTCTTC; CDR3aa: CASSLRLAGMPYNEQFF
abundance: -; j_gene: TRBJ2-3; d_gene: -; v_gene: TRBV11-3; CDR3nt: TGTGCCAGCAGTAGCCGTTGGGGCACAGATACGCAGTATTTT; CDR3aa: CASSSRWGTDTQYF
abundance: -; j_gene: TRBJ1-1; d_gene: -; v_gene: TRBV6-6; CDR3nt: TGTGCCAGTGCGGCAAACACTGAAGCTTTCTTT; CDR3aa: CASAANTEAFF
abundance: -; j_gene: TRBJ1-5; d_gene: -; v_gene: TRBV19; CDR3nt: TGTGCTAGTAGTTTCGGGGGGTCCCATCAGCCCCAGCATTTT; CDR3aa: CASSFGGSHQPQHF
abundance: -; j_gene: TRBJ1-5; d_gene: -; v_gene: TRBV6-5; CDR3nt: TGTGCCAGCCGGAGGGGGGGATCTCAGCCCCAGCATTTT; CDR3aa: CASRRGGSQPQHF
abundance: -; j_gene: TRBJ1-1; d_gene: -; v_gene: TRBV27; CDR3nt: TGTGCCAGCAGTCTCAGTCGGGGGGCCGGTACTGAAGCTTTCTTT; CDR3aa: CASSLSRGAGTEAFF
abundance: -; j_gene: TRBJ2-7; d_gene: TRBD2; v_gene: TRBV11-2; CDR3nt: TGTGCCAGCAGTTATAGCGGGGGGGCCTACGAGCAGTACTTC; CDR3aa: CASSYSGGAYEQYF
abundance: -; j_gene: TRBJ1-3; d_gene: -; v_gene: TRBV27; CDR3nt: TGTGCCAGCAGTCTAACAGGAATCTTATCCTCTGGAAACACCATATATTTT; CDR3aa: CASSLTGILSSGNTIYF
abundance: few; j_gene: TRBJ2-3; d_gene: TRBD2; v_gene: TRBV2; CDR3nt: TGTGCCAGCAAGGGGAGCGGGGCCGGCACAGATACGCAGTATTTT; CDR3aa: CASKGSGAGTDTQYF
abundance: -; j_gene: TRBJ1-4; d_gene: -; v_gene: TRBV7-2; CDR3nt: TGTGCCAGCAGCTTATATGGGCCGACCAACCCCCCTTATGAAAAACTGTTTTTT; CDR3aa: CASSLYGPTNPPYEKLFF
abundance: -; j_gene: TRBJ2-7; d_gene: -; v_gene: TRBV11-1; CDR3nt: TGTGCCAGCAGCCCGAATATAGGAGTCTACGAGCAGTACTTC; CDR3aa: CASSPNIGVYEQYF
abundance: few; j_gene: TRBJ1-2; d_gene: TRBD1; v_gene: TRBV4-1; CDR3nt: TGCGCCAGCAGCCAACCGATGGGACAGGGGAAAGGCTACACCTTC; CDR3aa: CASSQPMGQGKGYTF
abundance: -; j_gene: TRBJ2-7; d_gene: -; v_gene: TRBV15; CDR3nt: TGTGCCACCAGCAGAGAGGGGGGAGCCTCCTCCTACGAGCAGTACTTC; CDR3aa: CATSREGGASSYEQYF
abundance: once; j_gene: TRBJ2-3; d_gene: TRBD2; v_gene: TRBV29-1; CDR3nt: TGCAGCGTCTTCCCCCGGGGGGGGATCACAGATACGCAGTATTTT; CDR3aa: CSVFPRGGITDTQYF
abundance: -; j_gene: TRBJ2-3; d_gene: TRBD1; v_gene: TRBV23-1; CDR3nt: TGCGCCGGGGACAGGGCGATAGATACGCAGTATTTT; CDR3aa: CAGDRAIDTQYF
abundance: -; j_gene: TRBJ2-1; d_gene: -; v_gene: TRBV9; CDR3nt: TGTGCCAGCAGCCCCGGCGGCTGCGAGCAGTTCTTC; CDR3aa: CASSPGGCEQFF
abundance: few; j_gene: TRBJ2-3; d_gene: -; v_gene: TRBV9; CDR3nt: TGTGCCAGCAGCGCCCTTATCACAGATACGCAGTATTTT; CDR3aa: CASSALITDTQYF
abundance: -; j_gene: TRBJ1-5; d_gene: -; v_gene: TRBV19; CDR3nt: TGTGCCAGTAGCCCCGGGGGGGGCGGACAGCCCCAGCATTTT; CDR3aa: CASSPGGGGQPQHF
abundance: -; j_gene: TRBJ2-3; d_gene: -; v_gene: TRBV18; CDR3nt: TGTGCCAGCTCACCACCCCCAGGGCTCAGCACAGATACGCAGTATTTT; CDR3aa: CASSPPPGLSTDTQYF